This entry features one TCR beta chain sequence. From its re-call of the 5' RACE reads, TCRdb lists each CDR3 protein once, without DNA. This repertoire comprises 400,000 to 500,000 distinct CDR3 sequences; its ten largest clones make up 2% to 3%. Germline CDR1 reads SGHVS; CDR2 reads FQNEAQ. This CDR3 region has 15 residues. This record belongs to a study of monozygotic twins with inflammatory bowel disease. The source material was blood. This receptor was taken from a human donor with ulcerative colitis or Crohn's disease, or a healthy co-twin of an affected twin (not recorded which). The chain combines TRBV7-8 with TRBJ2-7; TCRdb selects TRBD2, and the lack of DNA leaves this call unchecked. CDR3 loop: CASSSAGTHSYEQYF.